The 14 T cell receptor beta chains reported below all come from one sample, sequenced in a study of CD8 T cells in ankylosing spondylitis. TCRdb re-called the 5' RACE reads with MiXCR, one entry per CDR3 protein. In the table there are under 130,000 distinct CDR3 sequences, around 24% of which are singletons. The sequenced material came from synovial fluid, either unsorted or a sorted T cell fraction (not recorded which). Every receptor here comes from a male donor with ankylosing spondylitis.

This clonotype was detected a few times. The chain has TRBV5-1 and TRBJ2-1, with 7 bases lining up with TRBD2. Germline CDR1 and CDR2: SGHRS and YFSETQ. Trimming cost V 5 bases and J 4 bases; bases outside gene matches: 3. The CDR3 sequence is 13 residues long. Written as DNA, the CDR3 is TGCGCCAGCAGGCGGGAGAGGTACAATGAGCAGTTCTTC. Translation: CASRRERYNEQFF.

Ten or more counts support this clonotype. This chain joins TRBV30 and TRBJ1-1; D remains unclear. Germline CDR1 reads GTSNPN; CDR2 reads SVGIG (reference sequence). The V end was cut by 3 bases, the J end by 7 bases, with 9 bases between. This CDR3 has 11 residues. The DNA for the CDR3 is TGTGCCTGGAGCCCAACGGGTGAAGCTTTCTTT. As protein: CAWSPTGEAFF.

This chain uses TRBV4-1 with TRBJ2-2; D possibly corresponds to TRBD2 (6 bases). V was cut by 2 bases and J by 3 bases, with 10 bases left in between. This CDR3 contains 15 residues. The germline V gene has CDR1 MGHRA and CDR2 YSYEKL. The CDR3: CASSQLATDTGELFF. DNA of the CDR3: TGCGCCAGCAGCCAACTAGCGACAGACACCGGGGAGCTGTTTTTT.

This clonotype was counted a few times. The chain employs TRBV7-9 and TRBJ2-3; 7 nucleotides line up with TRBD1. CDR1 and CDR2 (germline): SEHNR, FQNEAQ (reference sequence). The junction had 2 bases not matched to a gene; V was cut back by 8 bases and J by 0 bases. The CDR3 runs 13 residues. The CDR3 spells CASGTDSTDTQYF. The CDR3 region has the DNA TGTGCCAGCGGGACAGACAGCACAGATACGCAGTATTTT.

The chain is built from TRBV7-8 and TRBJ2-2, with D unclear. This CDR3 comprises 14 residues. Germline CDR1 SGHVS, CDR2 FQNEAQ. V was trimmed by 2 bases and J by 5 bases, leaving 9 bases between them. The CDR3 DNA follows: TGTGCCAGCAGCTTAAGGTCGACTACCGGGGAGCTGTTTTTT. Amino acids: CASSLRSTTGELFF. The whole variable domain, filled in from reference TRBV7-8 and TRBJ2-2, reads GAGVSQSPRYKVAKRGQDVALRCDPISGHVSLFWYQQALGQGPEFLTYFQNEAQLDKSGLPSDRFFAERPEGSVSTLKIQRTQQEDSAVYLCASSLRSTTGELFFGEGSRLTVL.

The chain employs TRBV3-1 and TRBJ2-2; the match to TRBD2 covers 7 bases. Germline V gene data show CDR1 as LGHDT and CDR2 as YNNKEL (reference sequence). Germline trimming cut 1 base from V and 5 bases from J; bases unmatched to any gene: 1. The CDR3 length is 14 residues. The CDR3, as DNA: TGTGCCAGCAGCCAAGCGGGAGGAACCGGGGAGCTGTTTTTT. It codes for CASSQAGGTGELFF.

CDR3 DNA sequence: TGCGCCAGCAGCCACGGGAGTATCTCCTACAATGAGCAGTTCTTC. Translation: CASSHGSISYNEQFF. V gene TRBV5-1 combines with J gene TRBJ2-1, with D maybe TRBD2 (6 bases). There are 15 residues in the CDR3. V shed 4 bases and J shed 0 bases, with 11 bases lying between them. In germline, CDR1 is SGHRS, CDR2 YFSETQ.

CDR3 DNA sequence: TGTGCCAGCAGCTTAGGCGGTAGGGTGGGAGAGCAGTACTTC. Protein product: CASSLGGRVGEQYF. The rearrangement uses TRBV7-9 and TRBJ2-7; no definite D call. Germline CDR1 SEHNR, CDR2 FQNEAQ (reference sequence). The CDR3 runs 14 residues. V was pared by 1 base and J by 7 bases, with 14 bases between.

The rearrangement joins TRBV20-1 to TRBJ1-2, with TRBD1 identical over 9 bases. The ends lost 4 bases at V and 5 bases at J; junction bases unmatched: 8. Germline CDR1 and CDR2: DFQATT and SNEGSKA (reference sequence). The length of the CDR3 is 14 residues. The CDR3 nucleotides read TGCAGTGCTAAACTGACAGGGGGAGGTTATGGCTACACCTTC. Its protein is CSAKLTGGGYGYTF.

This clonotype was counted at least ten times. The chain combines TRBV20-1 with TRBJ2-1; possibly TRBD2 for D (5 bases). CDR1 and CDR2 (germline): DFQATT, SNEGSKA (reference sequence). V gave up 0 bases and J gave up 6 bases, with 15 bases separating them. The CDR3 is 15 residues long. The CDR3 nucleotides read TGCAGTGCTAGAGATGGAACCCTTGCGGGCAATGAGCAGTTCTTC. Its protein product is CSARDGTLAGNEQFF.

This clonotype has only a few counts. The chain joins TRBV6-1 to TRBJ1-5; no clear D. This CDR3 region has 13 residues. The V and J ends lost 8 bases and 3 bases respectively, with 11 bases between them. Germline assignment: CDR1 MNHNS and CDR2 SASEGT. The CDR3 sequence is CASAAGDNQPQHF. The CDR3 DNA follows: TGTGCCAGCGCGGCCGGGGACAATCAGCCCCAGCATTTT.

The chain couples TRBV15 to TRBJ2-3; 7 bases map to TRBD1. Germline V CDR1 and CDR2: LNHNV, YYDKDF (reference sequence). The CDR3 contains 15 residues. J lost 4 bases, V lost 3 bases, and 7 bases had no gene match. DNA for the CDR3: TGTGCCACCAGCAGCAACAGGGGAGTCTCAGATACGCAGTATTTT. Encoded protein: CATSSNRGVSDTQYF. The variable domain in full, with the rest retrieved from reference TRBV15 and TRBJ2-3, is DAMVIQNPRYQVTQFGKPVTLSCSQTLNHNVMYWYQQKSSQAPKLLFHYYDKDFNNEADTPDNFQSRRPNTSFCFLDIRSPGLGDTAMYLCATSSNRGVSDTQYFGPGTRLTVL.

This chain uses TRBV2 with TRBJ2-2, with a weak D call TRBD1 (7 bases). Germline CDR1 is SNHLY and CDR2 is FYNNEI. This CDR3 has 15 amino acids. For the CDR3, the DNA is TGTGCGGTTCCTCAGGGGGGTGAGAGGACCGGGGAGCTGTTTTTT. This encodes CAVPQGGERTGELFF.

This clonotype has a count of ten or more. The chain has TRBV12-3 or TRBV12-4 and TRBJ2-3; weak D call: TRBD2 (6 bases). Trimming removed 5 bases from V and 0 bases from J, with 9 bases in between. The CDR3 covers 14 residues. The CDR3 sequence is CASSLSGSTDTQYF. CDR3 coding DNA: TGTGCCAGCAGTCTTAGCGGTAGCACAGATACGCAGTATTTT.